These 9 T cell receptor beta chains came from one sample sequenced in a study of T cells after posttransplantation cyclophosphamide. A marrow graft followed busulfan-fludarabine conditioning, with cyclophosphamide on days +3 and +4. Clones were sequenced by immunoSEQ multiplex PCR, and TCRdb holds only the in-frame ones, with some missing. The sample lists about 22,000 clones; approximately 87% were seen once. The specimen comprised PBMCs, sampled after allogeneic stem cell transplant with posttransplant cyclophosphamide. These TCRs come from a female patient aged 30-39 years who received an allogeneic stem cell transplant from an unrelated donor, was CMV-positive, and had no GVHD. Part of the T cells may come from the graft donor.

The rearrangement uses TRBV20-1 and TRBJ2-3, with D unresolved. Germline V CDR1 and CDR2: DFQATT, SNEGSKA (reference sequence). The CDR3 consists of 11 residues. The V gene lost 5 bases and the J gene lost 2 bases, with 5 bases spanning the gap. The CDR3 nucleotides read TGCAGTGCTTCCCTCACAGATACGCAGTATTTT. It translates to CSASLTDTQYF.

The chain combines TRBV7-2 with TRBJ2-1, with unresolved D. Trimming removed 4 bases at V and 9 bases at J, with 22 bases between. This CDR3 comprises 16 residues. CDR1 is SGHTA and CDR2 is FQGNSA in the germline V gene. The CDR3 loop reads CASSSNPRLPSAEQFF. The CDR3 DNA is TGTGCCAGCAGCTCAAATCCCAGGCTCCCTTCAGCTGAGCAGTTCTTC. Using reference TRBV7-2 and TRBJ2-1 for the parts outside the CDR3, the full variable domain is GAGVSQSPSNKVTEKGKDVELRCDPISGHTALYWYRQSLGQGLEFLIYFQGNSAPDKSGLPSDRFSAERTGGSVSTLTIQRTQQEDSAVYLCASSSNPRLPSAEQFFGPGTRLTVL.

V is TRBV14 and J is TRBJ1-1; weak D call: TRBD1 (5 bases). The V gene lost 2 bases and the J gene lost 11 bases, with 9 bases spanning the gap. Germline-derived CDR1 and CDR2 are SGHDN and FVKESK. This CDR3 comprises 11 residues. CDR3 sequence: CASSQLGAAFF. The DNA for the CDR3 is TGTGCCAGCAGCCAACTTGGGGCTGCTTTCTTT. Based on the CDR3 plus reference TRBV14 and TRBJ1-1, the full variable domain is EAGVTQFPSHSVIEKGQTVTLRCDPISGHDNLYWYRRVMGKEIKFLLHFVKESKQDESGMPNNRFLAERTGGTYSTLKVQPAELEDSGVYFCASSQLGAAFFGQGTRLTVV.

Regarding this clone: One end of the junction fails to match germline, which may point to a read error. The V gene is TRBV6-5, the J gene TRBJ2-1; no firm D call. Looked up from germline, CDR1 is MNHEY and CDR2 is SVGAGI. The CDR3 consists of 15 residues. This CDR3 is CASSSSAGAYNEQFF. DNA of the CDR3: TGTGCCAGTAGTTCTTCGGCAGGTGCCTACAATGAGCAGTTCTTC.

This clone was observed a handful of times. V and J are TRBV13 and TRBJ2-3; D is possibly TRBD2 (5 bases). The V gene's germline CDR1 is PRHDT and CDR2 FYEKMQ (reference sequence). V was trimmed by 5 bases and J by 10 bases, leaving 10 bases between them. The CDR3 extends over 11 amino acids. CDR3 amino acids: CASSPRRSQYF. CDR3 coding DNA: TGTGCCAGCAGCCCCCGGAGGTCGCAGTATTTT.

In the case of this clone: The junction departs from the called germline gene at one end, perhaps through a read error. This chain uses TRBV11-3 with TRBJ1-2; 7 bases match TRBD1. This CDR3 has 12 amino acids. Germline V gives CDR1 SGHNT, CDR2 YENEEA. CDR3 bases: TGTGCCAGCAGCGGACAGGCCTCGACTCTTGACTTC. Translated: CASSGQASTLDF.

The rearrangement links TRBV6-6 to TRBJ2-5; a possible D gene is TRBD1 (7 bases). The germline CDR1 and CDR2 sequences are MNHNY and SVGAGI (reference sequence). V was trimmed by 2 bases and J by 11 bases, leaving 18 bases between them. The CDR3 consists of 14 residues. The CDR3 DNA reads TGTGCCAGCAGTTACAGGGGGCCATGGGGGGAGCAGTACTTC. Translating gives CASSYRGPWGEQYF.

This clone has only a few counts. The rearrangement uses TRBV7-2 and TRBJ1-4; 8 bases agree with TRBD1. Germline V gene sequence: CDR1 SGHTA, CDR2 FQGNSA. With 7 bases clipped from V and 8 bases from J, the junction kept 15 bases outside the gene matches. This CDR3 region has 16 residues. The CDR3 nucleotides read TGTGCCAGCAAAAGCGGACAGGGAAAGGCAAACGAAAAACTGTTTTTT. Translated, it gives CASKSGQGKANEKLFF. Based on the CDR3 plus reference TRBV7-2 and TRBJ1-4, the full variable domain is GAGVSQSPSNKVTEKGKDVELRCDPISGHTALYWYRQSLGQGLEFLIYFQGNSAPDKSGLPSDRFSAERTGGSVSTLTIQRTQQEDSAVYLCASKSGQGKANEKLFFGSGTQLSVL.

The chain uses TRBV28 and TRBJ1-5; TRBD1 agrees at 8 bases. The germline V gene has CDR1 MDHEN and CDR2 SYDVKM. The CDR3 spans 18 residues. V shed 2 bases and J 2 bases; nucleotides not matched to a gene: 11. This CDR3 reads CASSLRSWRGQGNQPQHF. The CDR3 nucleotides are TGTGCCAGCAGTTTACGATCCTGGCGGGGACAGGGCAATCAGCCCCAGCATTTT.